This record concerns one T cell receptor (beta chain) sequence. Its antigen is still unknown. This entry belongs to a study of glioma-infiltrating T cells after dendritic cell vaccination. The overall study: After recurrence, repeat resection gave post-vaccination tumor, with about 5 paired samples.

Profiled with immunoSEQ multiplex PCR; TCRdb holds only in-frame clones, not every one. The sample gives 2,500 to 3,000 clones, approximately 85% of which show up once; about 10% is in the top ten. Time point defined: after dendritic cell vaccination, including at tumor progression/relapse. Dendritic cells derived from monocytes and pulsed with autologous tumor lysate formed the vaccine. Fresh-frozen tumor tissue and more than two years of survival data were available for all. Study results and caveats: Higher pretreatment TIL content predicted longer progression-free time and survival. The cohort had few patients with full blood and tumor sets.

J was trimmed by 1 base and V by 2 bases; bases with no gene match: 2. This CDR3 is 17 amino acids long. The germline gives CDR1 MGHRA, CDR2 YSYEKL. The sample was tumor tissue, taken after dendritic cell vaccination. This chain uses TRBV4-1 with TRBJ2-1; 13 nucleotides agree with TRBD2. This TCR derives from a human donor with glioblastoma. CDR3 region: CASSQTSGGASYNEQFF. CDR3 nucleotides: TGCGCCAGCAGCCAAACTAGCGGGGGGGCTTCCTACAATGAGCAGTTCTTC.